This T cell receptor (beta chain) was identified during a study of cytomegalovirus exposure and HLA in healthy donors. 60 Vbeta and 13 Jbeta primers were used in PCR. Sequencing was performed with immunoSEQ multiplex PCR; in TCRdb, only in-frame clones are kept and a portion is missing. This sample has hundreds of thousands of clones; over 65% occur once, and the top ten carry less than 20%. Trimming cost V 4 bases and J 10 bases; bases outside gene matches: 6. Germline V gene sequence: CDR1 MDHEN, CDR2 SYDVKM. This CDR3 is built from 13 residues. The chain has TRBV28 and TRBJ2-7; TRBD1 matches 11 bases. Material for sequencing was PBMCs. This receptor was identified in a man aged 35 to 55 in good health and CMV-seronegative. The CDR3 DNA reads TGTGCCAGCAGTTCCGGGACAGGGGGGGAACAGTACTTC. It codes for CASSSGTGGEQYF.